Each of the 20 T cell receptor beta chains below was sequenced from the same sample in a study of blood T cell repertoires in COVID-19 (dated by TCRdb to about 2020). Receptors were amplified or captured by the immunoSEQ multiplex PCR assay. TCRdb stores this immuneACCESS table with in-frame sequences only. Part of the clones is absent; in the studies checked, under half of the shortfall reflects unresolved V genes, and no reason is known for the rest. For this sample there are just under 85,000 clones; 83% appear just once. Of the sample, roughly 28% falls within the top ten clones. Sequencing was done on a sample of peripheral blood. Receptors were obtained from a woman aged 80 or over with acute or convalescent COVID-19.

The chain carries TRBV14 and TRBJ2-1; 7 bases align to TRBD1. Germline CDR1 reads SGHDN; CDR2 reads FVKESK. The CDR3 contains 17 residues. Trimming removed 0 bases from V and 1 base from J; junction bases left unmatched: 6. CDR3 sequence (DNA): TGTGCCAGCAGCCAAGATAGTGGCAGGGGGTCCTACAATGAGCAGTTCTTC. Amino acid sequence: CASSQDSGRGSYNEQFF. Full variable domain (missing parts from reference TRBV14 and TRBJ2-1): EAGVTQFPSHSVIEKGQTVTLRCDPISGHDNLYWYRRVMGKEIKFLLHFVKESKQDESGMPNNRFLAERTGGTYSTLKVQPAELEDSGVYFCASSQDSGRGSYNEQFFGPGTRLTVL.

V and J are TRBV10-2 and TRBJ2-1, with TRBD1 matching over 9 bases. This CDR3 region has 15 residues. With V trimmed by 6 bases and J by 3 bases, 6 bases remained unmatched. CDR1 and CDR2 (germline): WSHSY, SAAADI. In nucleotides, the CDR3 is TGCGCCAGCAGGGCAGGACAGGGGCACTACAATGAGCAGTTCTTC. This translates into CASRAGQGHYNEQFF.

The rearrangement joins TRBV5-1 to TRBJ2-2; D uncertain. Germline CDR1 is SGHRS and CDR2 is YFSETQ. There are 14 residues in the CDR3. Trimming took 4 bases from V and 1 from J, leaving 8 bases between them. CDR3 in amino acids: CASSLRMNTGELFF. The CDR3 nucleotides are TGCGCCAGCAGCCTACGTATGAACACCGGGGAGCTGTTTTTT.

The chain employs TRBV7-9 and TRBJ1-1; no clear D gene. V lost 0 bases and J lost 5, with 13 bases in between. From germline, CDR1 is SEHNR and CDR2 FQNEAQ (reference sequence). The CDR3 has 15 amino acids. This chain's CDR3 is CASSLAQPGSTEAFF. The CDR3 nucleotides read TGTGCCAGCAGCTTAGCCCAGCCAGGCAGTACTGAAGCTTTCTTT.

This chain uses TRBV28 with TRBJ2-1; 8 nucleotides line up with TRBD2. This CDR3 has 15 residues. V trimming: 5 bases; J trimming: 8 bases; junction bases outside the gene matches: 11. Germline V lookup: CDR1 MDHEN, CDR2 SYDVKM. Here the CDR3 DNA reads TGTGCCAGCAGTCCCCCAGGGACTAGGGGGGATGAGCAGTTCTTC. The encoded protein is CASSPPGTRGDEQFF.

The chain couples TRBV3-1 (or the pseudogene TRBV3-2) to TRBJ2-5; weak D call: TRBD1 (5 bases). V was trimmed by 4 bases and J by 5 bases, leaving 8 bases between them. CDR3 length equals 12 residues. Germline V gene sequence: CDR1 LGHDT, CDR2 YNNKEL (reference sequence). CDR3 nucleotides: TGTGCCAGCAGCCCAGGGTACGAGACCCAGTACTTC. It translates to CASSPGYETQYF.

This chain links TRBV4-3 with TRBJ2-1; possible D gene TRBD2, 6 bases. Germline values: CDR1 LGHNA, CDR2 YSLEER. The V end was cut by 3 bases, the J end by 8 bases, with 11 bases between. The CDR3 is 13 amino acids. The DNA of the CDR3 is TGCGCCAGCAGCCAGGATAGGAGGGATGAGCAGTTCTTC. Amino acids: CASSQDRRDEQFF.

CDR3 protein: CSVRNRDAADTQYF. CDR3 coding DNA: TGCAGCGTAAGGAACAGGGATGCGGCAGATACGCAGTATTTT. The J gene is TRBJ2-3, the V gene TRBV29-1, with a possible D match to TRBD1 (6 bases). The CDR3 totals 14 residues. Germline V gene lookup returns CDR1 SQVTM and CDR2 ANQGSEA. Deletions cut 6 bases from V and 4 bases from J, with 17 bases between.

The CDR3, as DNA: TGTGCCATCAGTGATTACGGACTAGCGGGAGGTGATGAGCAGTTCTTC. Translating gives CAISDYGLAGGDEQFF. The chain links TRBV10-3 to TRBJ2-1; 14 bases agree with TRBD2. The CDR3 has 16 amino acids. Germline CDR1 ENHRY, CDR2 SYGVKD. The ends lost 3 bases at V and 8 bases at J; junction bases unmatched: 6.

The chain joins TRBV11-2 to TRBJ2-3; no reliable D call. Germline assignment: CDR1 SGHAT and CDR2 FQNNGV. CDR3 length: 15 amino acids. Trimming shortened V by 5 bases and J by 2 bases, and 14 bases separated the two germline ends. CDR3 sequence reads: CASSPAPSTTDTQYF. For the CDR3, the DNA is TGTGCCAGCAGCCCTGCCCCGTCTACCACAGATACGCAGTATTTT.

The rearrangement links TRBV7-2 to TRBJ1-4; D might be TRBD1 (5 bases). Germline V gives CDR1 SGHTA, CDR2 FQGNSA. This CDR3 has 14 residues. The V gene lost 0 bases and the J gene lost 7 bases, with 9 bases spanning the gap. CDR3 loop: CASSLATVGEKLFF. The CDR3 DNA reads TGTGCCAGCAGCTTAGCGACAGTTGGTGAAAAACTGTTTTTT.

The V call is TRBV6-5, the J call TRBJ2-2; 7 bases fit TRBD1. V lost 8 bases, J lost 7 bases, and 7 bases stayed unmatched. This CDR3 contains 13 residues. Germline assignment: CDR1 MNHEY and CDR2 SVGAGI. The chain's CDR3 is CASGDSVDGELFF. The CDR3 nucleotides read TGTGCCAGCGGGGACAGCGTAGACGGGGAGCTGTTTTTT.

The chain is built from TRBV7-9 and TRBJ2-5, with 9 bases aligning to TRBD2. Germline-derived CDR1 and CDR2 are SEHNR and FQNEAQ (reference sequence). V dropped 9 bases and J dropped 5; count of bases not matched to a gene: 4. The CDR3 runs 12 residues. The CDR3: CASSGSGETQYF. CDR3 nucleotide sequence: TGTGCCAGTAGCGGGAGCGGGGAGACCCAGTACTTC.

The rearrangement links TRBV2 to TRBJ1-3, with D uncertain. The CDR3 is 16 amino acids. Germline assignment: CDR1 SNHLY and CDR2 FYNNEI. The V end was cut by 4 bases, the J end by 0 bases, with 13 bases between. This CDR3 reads CASSAEEASSGNTIYF. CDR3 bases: TGTGCCAGCAGTGCGGAGGAGGCCAGCTCTGGAAACACCATATATTTT.

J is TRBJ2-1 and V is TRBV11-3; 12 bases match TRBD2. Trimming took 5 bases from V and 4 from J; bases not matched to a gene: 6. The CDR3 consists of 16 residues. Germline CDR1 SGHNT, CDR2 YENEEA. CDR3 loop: CASSSRGTSGYNEQFF. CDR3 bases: TGTGCCAGCAGCAGCCGGGGGACTAGCGGGTACAATGAGCAGTTCTTC.

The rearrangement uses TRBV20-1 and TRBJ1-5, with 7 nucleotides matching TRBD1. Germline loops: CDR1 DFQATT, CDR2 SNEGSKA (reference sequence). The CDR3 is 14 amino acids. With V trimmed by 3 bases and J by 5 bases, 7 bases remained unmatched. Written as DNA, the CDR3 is TGCAGTGCTAGTGACAGGGAGCGGGATCAGCCCCAGCATTTT. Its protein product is CSASDRERDQPQHF.

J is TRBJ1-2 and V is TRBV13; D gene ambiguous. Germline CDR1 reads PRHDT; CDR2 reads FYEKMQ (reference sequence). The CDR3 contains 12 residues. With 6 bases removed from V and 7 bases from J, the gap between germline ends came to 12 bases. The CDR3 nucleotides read TGTGCCAGCAGTTTGAGGGTGGTTGGCTACACCTTC. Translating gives CASSLRVVGYTF.

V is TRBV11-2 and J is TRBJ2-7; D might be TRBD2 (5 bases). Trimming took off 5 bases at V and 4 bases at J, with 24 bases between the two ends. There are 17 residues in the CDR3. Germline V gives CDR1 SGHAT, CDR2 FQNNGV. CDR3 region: CASSPILRTAPRYEQYF. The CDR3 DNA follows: TGTGCCAGCAGCCCAATCTTACGGACTGCCCCACGGTACGAGCAGTACTTC.

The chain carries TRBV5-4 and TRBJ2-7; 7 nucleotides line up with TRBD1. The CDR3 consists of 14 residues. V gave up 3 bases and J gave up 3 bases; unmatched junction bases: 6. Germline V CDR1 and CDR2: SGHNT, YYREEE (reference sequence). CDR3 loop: CASSYDRVGYEQYF. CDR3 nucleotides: TGTGCCAGCAGCTATGACAGGGTGGGCTACGAGCAGTACTTC.

CDR3 loop: CASSQDSGQFDNEQFF. The CDR3 DNA sequence: TGTGCCAGCAGCCAAGATTCAGGACAGTTCGACAATGAGCAGTTCTTC. This sequence joins TRBV3-1 (or the pseudogene TRBV3-2) and TRBJ2-1, with D perhaps matching TRBD1 (6 bases). V lost 0 bases and J 5 bases, leaving 14 bases between the germline ends. CDR1 is LGHDT and CDR2 is YNNKEL in the germline V gene (reference sequence). The CDR3 has 16 amino acids.